The source of this TCR beta chain is a study of identical twins. Regarding the study as a whole: Memory repertoires showed no such pattern, whereas abundant cord blood beta clonotypes carried fewer insertions.

This clonotype was seen only a few times. What it binds is unknown. A read error may produce the germline difference seen at one junction end. Each cDNA held unique molecular identifiers, and template switching gave it a universal primer site. TCRdb reprocessed the 5' RACE reads via MiXCR and lists one record per CDR3 protein. The data hold a few hundred thousand distinct CDR3 sequences, with approximately 12% observed a single time. The CDR3 totals 14 residues. These same data were also listed under a study on yellow fever vaccine responses in identical twins.

Material for sequencing was memory (CD45RO+) T cells sorted from blood. The receptor was isolated from a woman aged 18-35 years in good health. The chain couples TRBV12-3 or TRBV12-4 to TRBJ2-7; D is undetermined. Here the CDR3 reads CASSAMTGEIGQYF. DNA for the CDR3: TGTGCCAGCAGTGCTATGACTGGGGAAATCGGGCAGTATTTC.